Below are 9 T cell receptor beta chains sequenced from a single sample in a study of cytomegalovirus exposure and HLA in healthy donors. It was with 60 Vbeta and 13 Jbeta primers that the PCR ran. Sequenced by immunoSEQ multiplex PCR; TCRdb stores in-frame clones only, minus some. Among 150,000 to 200,000 clones, about 75% were seen once, and the ten largest hold about 3%. The sequencing sample was made of PBMCs. Receptors originate from a woman between 45 and 60 years old in good health and CMV-seropositive.

The chain has TRBV4-1 and TRBJ2-5; D is perhaps TRBD2 (6 bases). The germline V gene has CDR1 MGHRA and CDR2 YSYEKL. Deletions cut 4 bases from V and 2 bases from J, with 11 bases between. This CDR3 comprises 14 residues. The CDR3 sequence is CASSRGEIQETQYF. For the CDR3, the DNA is TGCGCCAGCAGCCGCGGGGAGATACAAGAGACCCAGTACTTC.

This sequence joins TRBV6-1 and TRBJ1-2; D is unresolved. The germline V and J ends were trimmed by 2 bases and 7 bases, with 11 bases remaining between them. The CDR3 is 13 amino acids. The V gene's germline CDR1 is MNHNS and CDR2 SASEGT. The CDR3 here is CASSEFGHSGYTF. The DNA for the CDR3 is TGTGCCAGCAGTGAATTTGGGCACTCTGGCTACACCTTC.

The chain links TRBV7-8 to TRBJ2-7, with 9 bases that match TRBD2. Germline values: CDR1 SGHVS, CDR2 FQNEAQ. Trimming cost V 3 bases and J 5 bases; bases outside gene matches: 8. This CDR3 region has 15 residues. The DNA of the CDR3 is TGTGCCAGCAGCTTTCCAGCGGGGGGAGATCACGAGCAGTACTTC. Encoded protein: CASSFPAGGDHEQYF.

J is TRBJ2-5 and V is TRBV5-6; D is possibly TRBD1 (5 bases). The CDR3 sequence is 13 residues long. Looked up from germline, CDR1 is SGHDT and CDR2 is YYEEEE. The V end was cut by 1 base, the J end by 2 bases, with 6 bases between. As DNA, the CDR3 is TGTGCCAGCAGCTTGCCAGGGCAAGAGACCCAGTACTTC. It codes for CASSLPGQETQYF. The variable domain in full, with the rest retrieved from reference TRBV5-6 and TRBJ2-5, is DAGVTQSPTHLIKTRGQQVTLRCSPKSGHDTVSWYQQALGQGPQFIFQYYEEEERQRGNFPDRFSGHQFPNYSSELNVNALLLGDSALYLCASSLPGQETQYFGPGTRLLVL.

The chain links TRBV15 to TRBJ1-1; 12 nucleotides agree with TRBD1. From germline, CDR1 is LNHNV and CDR2 YYDKDF (reference sequence). CDR3 length: 16 residues. V lost 1 base to trimming and J lost 6 bases; unmatched junction nucleotides: 6. CDR3 loop: CATSRGGTGGAAEAFF. CDR3 sequence (DNA): TGTGCCACCAGCAGAGGAGGGACAGGGGGCGCGGCTGAAGCTTTCTTT.

The chain links TRBV7-9 to TRBJ1-1, with D perhaps matching TRBD1 (6 bases). Trimming cost V 3 bases and J 2 bases, with 13 bases left between them. Germline values: CDR1 SEHNR, CDR2 FQNEAQ (reference sequence). This CDR3 is built from 15 residues. CDR3 in amino acids: CASSLRDRSNTEAFF. The CDR3 DNA reads TGTGCCAGCAGCTTGAGAGACAGGTCAAACACTGAAGCTTTCTTT.

The chain joins TRBV15 to TRBJ2-2; 9 bases fit TRBD1. The CDR3 is made up of 14 amino acids. Looked up from germline, CDR1 is LNHNV and CDR2 is YYDKDF (reference sequence). V lost 8 bases, J lost 1 base, and 2 bases stayed unmatched. In nucleotides, the CDR3 is TGTGCCACCGGGACAGGGAGGAACACCGGGGAGCTGTTTTTT. This gives the protein CATGTGRNTGELFF.

This rearrangement joins TRBV9 to TRBJ2-1, with D maybe TRBD2 (6 bases). Looked up from germline, CDR1 is SGDLS and CDR2 is YYNGEE. The CDR3 covers 17 residues. V lost 0 bases and J lost 6, with 19 bases in between. CDR3 loop: CASSVVDSRLGGNEQFF. For the CDR3, the DNA is TGTGCCAGCAGCGTAGTAGACTCCCGCTTGGGGGGCAATGAGCAGTTCTTC.

J is TRBJ2-4 and V is TRBV27, with 9 bases aligning to TRBD2. Germline lookup yields CDR1 MNHEY and CDR2 SMNVEV (reference sequence). The CDR3 covers 16 residues. The V segment lost 5 bases and the J segment 11 bases; nucleotides outside the gene matches: 16. CDR3 DNA sequence: TGTGCCAGCAGTACAGCGGGGGGCCGGTCCTCGGGGCTTCAGTACTTC. Translated, it gives CASSTAGGRSSGLQYF.